This T cell receptor (beta chain) was retrieved from a study of cytomegalovirus exposure and HLA in healthy donors. Overall study findings and caveats: The investigators catalogued 150 to 200 TCR beta chains as cytomegalovirus-associated.

As regards this clone: As yet, its antigen is unknown.

The germline gives CDR1 SNHLY, CDR2 FYNNEI. The CDR3 totals 15 residues. V dropped 3 bases and J dropped 2; count of bases not matched to a gene: 4. Data came from immunoSEQ multiplex PCR; TCRdb stores just in-frame clones and leaves some out. The data show more than 60,000 clones, approximately 90% seen once. J is TRBJ2-5 and V is TRBV2; 9 bases agree with TRBD1. The TCR sequence derives from a woman aged 18-29 years in good health and CMV-seronegative. Specimen: PBMCs. CDR3: CASSEATGGQETQYF. The CDR3 nucleotides read TGTGCCAGCAGTGAGGCGACAGGGGGTCAAGAGACCCAGTACTTC.